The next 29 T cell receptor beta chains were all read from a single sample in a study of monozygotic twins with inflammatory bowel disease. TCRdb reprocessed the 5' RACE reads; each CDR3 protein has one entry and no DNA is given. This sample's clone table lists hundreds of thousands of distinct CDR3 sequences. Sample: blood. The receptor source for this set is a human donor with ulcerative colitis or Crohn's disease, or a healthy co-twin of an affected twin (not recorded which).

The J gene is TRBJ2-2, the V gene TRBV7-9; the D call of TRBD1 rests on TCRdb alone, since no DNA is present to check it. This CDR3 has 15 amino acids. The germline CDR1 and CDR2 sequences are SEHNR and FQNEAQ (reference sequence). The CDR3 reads CASSWDNTDTGELFF.

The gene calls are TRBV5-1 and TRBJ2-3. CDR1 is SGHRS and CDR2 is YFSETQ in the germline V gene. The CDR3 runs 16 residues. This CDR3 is CASSLSGLDYTDTQYF.

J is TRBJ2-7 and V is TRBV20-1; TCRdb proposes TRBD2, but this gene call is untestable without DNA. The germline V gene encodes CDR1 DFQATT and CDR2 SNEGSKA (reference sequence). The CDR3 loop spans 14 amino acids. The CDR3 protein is CSASWRLSRNEQYF.

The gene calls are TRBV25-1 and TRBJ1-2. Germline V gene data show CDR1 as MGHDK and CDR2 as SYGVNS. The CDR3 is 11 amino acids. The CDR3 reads CASSGPGGYTF.

The CDR3 sequence: CASSLAGLRGYEQYF. The rearrangement joins TRBV7-2 to TRBJ2-7; the D call of TRBD1 rests on TCRdb alone, since no DNA is present to check it. Germline values: CDR1 SGHTA, CDR2 FQGNSA. This CDR3 contains 15 residues.

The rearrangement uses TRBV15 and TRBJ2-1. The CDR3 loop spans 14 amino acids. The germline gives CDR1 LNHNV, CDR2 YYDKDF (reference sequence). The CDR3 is CATLRGDSYNEQFF.

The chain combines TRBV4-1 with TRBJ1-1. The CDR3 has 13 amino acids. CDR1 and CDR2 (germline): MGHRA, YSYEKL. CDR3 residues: CASSHLGLTEAFF.

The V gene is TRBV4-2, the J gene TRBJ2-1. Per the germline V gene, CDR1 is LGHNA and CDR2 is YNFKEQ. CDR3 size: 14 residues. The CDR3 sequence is CASRAGSSYNEQFF.

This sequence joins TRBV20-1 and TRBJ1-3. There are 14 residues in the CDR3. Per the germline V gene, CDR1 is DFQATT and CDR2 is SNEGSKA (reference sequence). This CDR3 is CSARETGSGNTIYF.

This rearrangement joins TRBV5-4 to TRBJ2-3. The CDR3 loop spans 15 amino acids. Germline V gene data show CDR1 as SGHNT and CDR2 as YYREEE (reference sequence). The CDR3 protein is CASSLMGLEKGTQYF.

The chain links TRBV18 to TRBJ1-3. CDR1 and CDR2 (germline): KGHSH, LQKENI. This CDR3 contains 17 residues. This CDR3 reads CASSPKTEVPSGNTIYF.

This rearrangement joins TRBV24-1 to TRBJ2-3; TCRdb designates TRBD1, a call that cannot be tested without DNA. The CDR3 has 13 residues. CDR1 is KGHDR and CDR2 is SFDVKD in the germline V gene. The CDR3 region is CATSDLETGKAYF.

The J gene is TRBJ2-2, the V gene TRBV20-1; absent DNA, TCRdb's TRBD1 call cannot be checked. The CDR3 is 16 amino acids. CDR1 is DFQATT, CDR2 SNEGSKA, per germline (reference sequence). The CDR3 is CSAAGTGGMVTGELFF.

CDR3 sequence reads: CASSSGDVKSYEQYF. V usage is TRBV5-1 and J usage is TRBJ2-7; with no DNA, the TCRdb D assignment of TRBD1 cannot be verified. The CDR3 is 15 residues long. CDR1 is SGHRS and CDR2 is YFSETQ in the germline V gene.

The CDR3 is CASSFRDSYGYTF. The rearrangement joins TRBV12-3 or TRBV12-4 to TRBJ1-2; TCRdb lists TRBD1, though no DNA is available to test this call. This CDR3 region has 13 residues.

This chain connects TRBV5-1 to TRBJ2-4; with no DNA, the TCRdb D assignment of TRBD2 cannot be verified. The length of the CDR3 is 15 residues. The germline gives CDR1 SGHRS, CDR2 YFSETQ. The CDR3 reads CASSLGLAGVNIQYF.

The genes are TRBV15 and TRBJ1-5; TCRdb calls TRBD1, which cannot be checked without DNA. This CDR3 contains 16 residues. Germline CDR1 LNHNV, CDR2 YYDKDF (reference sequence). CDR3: CATSSWGTGIGQPQHF.

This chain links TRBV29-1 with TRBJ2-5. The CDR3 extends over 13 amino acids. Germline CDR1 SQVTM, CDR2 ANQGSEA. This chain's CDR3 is CSGEPATGKTQYF.

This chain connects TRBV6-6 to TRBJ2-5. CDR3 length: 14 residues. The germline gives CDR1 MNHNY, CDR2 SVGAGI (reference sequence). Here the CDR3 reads CASSYDQFQETQYF.

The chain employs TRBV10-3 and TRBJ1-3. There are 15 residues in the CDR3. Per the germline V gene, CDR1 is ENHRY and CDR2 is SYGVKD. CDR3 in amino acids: CAISDTARSGNTIYF.

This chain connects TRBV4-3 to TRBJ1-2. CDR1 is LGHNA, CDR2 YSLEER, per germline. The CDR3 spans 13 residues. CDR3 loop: CASSQETGGGYTF.

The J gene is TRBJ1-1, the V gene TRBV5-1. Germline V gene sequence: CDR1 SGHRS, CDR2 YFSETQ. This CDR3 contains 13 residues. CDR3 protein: CASSDGGNTEAFF.

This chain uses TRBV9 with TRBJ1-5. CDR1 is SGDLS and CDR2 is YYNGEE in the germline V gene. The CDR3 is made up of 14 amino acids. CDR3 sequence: CASSEDVNNGPQHF.

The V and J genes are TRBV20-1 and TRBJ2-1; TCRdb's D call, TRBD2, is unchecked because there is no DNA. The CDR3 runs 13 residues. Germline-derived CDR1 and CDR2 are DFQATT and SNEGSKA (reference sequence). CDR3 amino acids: CSAKIAGSREQFF.

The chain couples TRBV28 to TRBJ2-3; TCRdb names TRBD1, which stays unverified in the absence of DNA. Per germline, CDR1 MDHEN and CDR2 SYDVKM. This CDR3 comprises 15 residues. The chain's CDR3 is CASSAPGARTDTQYF. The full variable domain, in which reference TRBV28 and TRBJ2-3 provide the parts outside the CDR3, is DVKVTQSSRYLVKRTGEKVFLECVQDMDHENMFWYRQDPGLGLRLIYFSYDVKMKEKGDIPEGYSVSREKKERFSLILESASTNQTSMYLCASSAPGARTDTQYFGPGTRLTVL.

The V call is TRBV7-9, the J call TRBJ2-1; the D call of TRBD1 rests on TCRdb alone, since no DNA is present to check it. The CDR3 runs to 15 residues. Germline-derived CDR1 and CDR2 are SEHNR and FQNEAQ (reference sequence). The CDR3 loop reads CASSQSGQGWGEQFF.

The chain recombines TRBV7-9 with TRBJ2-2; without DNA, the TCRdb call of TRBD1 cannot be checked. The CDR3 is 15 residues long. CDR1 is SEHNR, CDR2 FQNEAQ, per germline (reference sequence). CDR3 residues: CASSPGPTNTGELFF.

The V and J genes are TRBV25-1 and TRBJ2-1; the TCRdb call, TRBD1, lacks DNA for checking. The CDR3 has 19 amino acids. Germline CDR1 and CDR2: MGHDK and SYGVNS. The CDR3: CASSTGAGGTPWSYNEQFF.

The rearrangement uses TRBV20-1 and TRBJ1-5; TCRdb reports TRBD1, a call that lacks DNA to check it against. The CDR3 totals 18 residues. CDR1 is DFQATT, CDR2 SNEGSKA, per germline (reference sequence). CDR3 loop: CSATGTGPNSISNQPQHF.